This entry describes one T cell receptor beta chain. There are 15 residues in the CDR3. The germline V gene encodes CDR1 SGHRS and CDR2 YFSETQ. Trimming shortened V by 0 bases and J by 0 bases, and 8 bases separated the two germline ends. Some clones are missing from TCRdb's copy, which holds only in-frame ones; the method was immunoSEQ multiplex PCR. The table has 150,000 to 200,000 clones, 90% to 95% seen once. The data were obtained in a study of control samples from healthy donors and cancer patients. Sequenced material: blood. The J gene is TRBJ2-3, the V gene TRBV5-1; D could derive from TRBD1 or TRBD2 (5 bases each). The origin of this receptor is a young man in good health. The CDR3 DNA follows: TGCGCCAGCAGCTTGGTCGGGGCTAGCACAGATACGCAGTATTTT. Encoded protein: CASSLVGASTDTQYF.